The 22 T cell receptor beta chains below come from one sample, sequenced in a study of a mutant IDH1 vaccine in newly diagnosed glioma. Clones were sequenced by immunoSEQ multiplex PCR, and TCRdb holds only the in-frame ones, with some missing. The sample shows approximately 56,000 clones, about 79% of them seen only once. These TCRs are of unknown antigen specificity. Documented time point: week 47, end of study. In every dose of vaccine, 300 ug of mutant IDH1 20-mer peptide was given alongside topical imiquimod. The material was PBMCs, obtained from a glioma patient whose treatment included an IDH1 peptide vaccine. Every receptor here comes from a man aged 50 to 59 with glioma.

The rearrangement joins TRBV15 to TRBJ1-5, with D unresolved. Germline V gene lookup returns CDR1 LNHNV and CDR2 YYDKDF (reference sequence). The CDR3 length is 17 residues. Trimming left V 0 bases short and J 3 bases short, with 15 bases between. The CDR3 here is CATSRDQSALPNQPQHF. As DNA, the CDR3 is TGTGCCACCAGCAGAGATCAGTCAGCCCTTCCCAATCAGCCCCAGCATTTT.

This chain uses TRBV6-8 with TRBJ2-7; the D gene is possibly TRBD2 (7 bases). The germline gives CDR1 MNHGY, CDR2 SAAAGT. The CDR3 is 15 amino acids. V was clipped by 2 bases and J by 1 base, with 12 bases between them. The DNA for the CDR3 is TGTGCCAGCAGTTACGGCGGGGGCGTTTCCTACGAGCAGTACTTC. Its protein product is CASSYGGGVSYEQYF.

CDR3 amino acids: CASSPEQISGEQYF. CDR3 DNA sequence: TGTGCCAGCTCACCGGAACAGATTTCTGGGGAGCAGTACTTC. The chain uses TRBV18 and TRBJ2-7; D gene unclear. CDR1 and CDR2 from the germline V gene are KGHSH and LQKENI. CDR3 length: 14 amino acids. V was clipped by 3 bases and J by 7 bases, with 16 bases between them.

This clone has just one count. V is TRBV6-4 and J is TRBJ1-2; D call uncertain. V was pared by 6 bases and J by 0 bases, with 5 bases between. The length of the CDR3 is 12 residues. The germline V gene has CDR1 MRHNA and CDR2 SNTAGT. CDR3 nucleotides: TGTGCCAGCAGGGCACCTAACTATGGCTACACCTTC. This encodes CASRAPNYGYTF.

This clone was seen a handful of times. The chain combines TRBV7-9 with TRBJ1-1, with 7 nucleotides matching TRBD1. CDR3 length equals 14 residues. Germline V CDR1 and CDR2: SEHNR, FQNEAQ (reference sequence). The ends lost 1 base at V and 10 bases at J; junction bases unmatched: 9. The chain's CDR3 is CASSLVRQGVGAFF. The CDR3 region has the DNA TGTGCCAGCAGCTTAGTTCGGCAGGGGGTGGGAGCTTTCTTT.

The chain combines TRBV7-2 with TRBJ1-1; 7 bases fit TRBD1. The CDR3 loop spans 15 amino acids. V gave up 5 bases and J gave up 5 bases; unmatched junction bases: 11. CDR1 is SGHTA, CDR2 FQGNSA, per germline. The CDR3 reads CASSPRVTGRTEAFF. Here the CDR3 DNA reads TGTGCCAGCAGCCCCAGGGTGACAGGGAGGACTGAAGCTTTCTTT.

V usage is TRBV4-1 and J usage is TRBJ1-4; D gene unclear. Trimming removed 3 bases from V and 7 bases from J, with 9 bases in between. CDR1 is MGHRA and CDR2 is YSYEKL in the germline V gene. CDR3 length: 13 residues. The CDR3 sequence: CASSQGNSEKLFF. CDR3 DNA sequence: TGCGCCAGCAGCCAGGGTAACAGTGAAAAACTGTTTTTT.

This clone was seen once. The J gene is TRBJ2-2, the V gene TRBV5-1, with 7 bases aligning to TRBD1. The germline CDR1 and CDR2 sequences are SGHRS and YFSETQ. The CDR3 covers 15 residues. The V gene end was trimmed by 2 bases and the J gene end by 4 bases; junction bases not matched to a gene: 5. The CDR3 loop is CASSFIQGITGELFF. The CDR3 region has the DNA TGCGCCAGCAGCTTCATACAGGGGATCACCGGGGAGCTGTTTTTT.

For the CDR3, the DNA is TGTGCCAGCAGTGTTTACAGCACAGATACGCAGTATTTT. Its translation is CASSVYSTDTQYF. This chain links TRBV25-1 with TRBJ2-3; D is ambiguous. Germline loops: CDR1 MGHDK, CDR2 SYGVNS. The V gene lost 4 bases and the J gene lost 0 bases, with 5 bases spanning the gap. The CDR3 spans 13 residues.

The J gene is TRBJ2-3, the V gene TRBV7-9, with 8 bases fitting TRBD1. This CDR3 is built from 14 residues. The V and J ends lost 5 bases and 6 bases, in that order; junction bases with no gene match: 7. Germline V gives CDR1 SEHNR, CDR2 FQNEAQ (reference sequence). CDR3 residues: CASSPRTGRDTQYF. The CDR3 DNA sequence: TGTGCCAGCAGCCCCCGGACAGGGCGGGATACGCAGTATTTT.

The chain combines TRBV19 with TRBJ1-3; D unclear. Trimming removed 4 bases from V and 0 bases from J, with 13 bases in between. Germline CDR1 and CDR2: LNHDA and SQIVND (reference sequence). This CDR3 has 16 amino acids. As DNA, the CDR3 is TGTGCCAGTAGTACCCGGGAAGGTCTCTCTGGAAACACCATATATTTT. This gives the protein CASSTREGLSGNTIYF.

This chain links TRBV19 with TRBJ2-7, with 8 bases fitting TRBD1. J gave up 0 bases and V 0 bases, and 1 base lay outside the gene matches. The V gene's germline CDR1 is LNHDA and CDR2 SQIVND (reference sequence). The length of the CDR3 is 15 residues. As DNA, the CDR3 is TGTGCCAGTAGTATAGAGACAGGGGTCTCCTACGAGCAGTACTTC. It specifies CASSIETGVSYEQYF.

This clone was observed a single time. V and J are TRBV6-5 and TRBJ2-7; D unclear. V dropped 5 bases and J dropped 2 bases, with 13 bases sitting between them. The CDR3 is made up of 14 amino acids. CDR1 MNHEY and CDR2 SVGAGI come from the germline V gene. The CDR3 spells CASSQGGGTYEQYF. The CDR3 coding sequence is TGTGCCAGCAGTCAAGGCGGTGGAACCTACGAGCAGTACTTC.

The rearrangement links TRBV5-1 to TRBJ2-1; 8 nucleotides agree with TRBD2. The V gene's germline CDR1 is SGHRS and CDR2 YFSETQ. After removal of 2 bases from V and 6 bases from J, the junction contained 13 bases not matched to a gene. The CDR3 covers 17 residues. In DNA, the CDR3 is TGCGCCAGCAGCTTAGGCGGGGGGCGAATTAGAGCCAATGAGCAGTTCTTC. Amino acid sequence: CASSLGGGRIRANEQFF.

V usage is TRBV4-2 and J usage is TRBJ2-5; possibly TRBD2 for D (6 bases). This CDR3 has 15 amino acids. Per the germline V gene, CDR1 is LGHNA and CDR2 is YNFKEQ. The ends were cut back, 4 bases at V and 2 bases at J, with 14 bases in the middle. CDR3 protein: CASSPTDGGQETQYF. Written as DNA, the CDR3 is TGTGCCAGCAGCCCCACGGACGGGGGACAAGAGACCCAGTACTTC.

This clone showed up just once. This chain connects TRBV6-1 to TRBJ1-1; D unclear. Trimming stripped 6 bases from V and 1 base from J, with 15 bases between. The CDR3 extends over 15 amino acids. The germline V gene encodes CDR1 MNHNS and CDR2 SASEGT. Written as DNA, the CDR3 is TGTGCCAGCAGGGAACCCTCGGGCAGGAACACTGAAGCTTTCTTT. It is translated as CASREPSGRNTEAFF.

The chain recombines TRBV27 with TRBJ2-7, with D uncertain. V was pared by 3 bases and J by 3 bases, with 9 bases between. CDR1 is MNHEY and CDR2 is SMNVEV in the germline V gene (reference sequence). The CDR3 loop spans 13 amino acids. DNA for the CDR3: TGTGCCAGCAGTTTTTCTAGGTACTACGAGCAGTACTTC. This sequence encodes CASSFSRYYEQYF.

This clone was seen a handful of times. The rearrangement uses TRBV15 and TRBJ2-3, with D possibly TRBD2 on 7 matching bases. This CDR3 spans 14 amino acids. V gave up 3 bases and J gave up 3 bases, with 10 bases separating them. Germline V CDR1 and CDR2: LNHNV, YYDKDF (reference sequence). In DNA form, the CDR3 reads TGTGCCACCAGCAGGGGGGGGCTTACAGATACGCAGTATTTT. Translated: CATSRGGLTDTQYF.

This clone was counted a few times. The J gene is TRBJ1-5, the V gene TRBV19; 7 bases match TRBD1. CDR1 LNHDA and CDR2 SQIVND come from the germline V gene (reference sequence). CDR3 size: 15 residues. J gave up 3 bases and V 5 bases, and 7 bases lay outside the gene matches. The CDR3 coding sequence is TGTGCCAGTAGTGTTACAGGGGCCAACAATCAGCCCCAGCATTTT. Translated: CASSVTGANNQPQHF.

The rearrangement uses TRBV19 and TRBJ1-1; 11 bases line up with TRBD1. Germline lookup yields CDR1 LNHDA and CDR2 SQIVND (reference sequence). CDR3 size: 16 residues. J was trimmed by 5 bases and V by 5 bases; bases with no gene match: 10. The CDR3, as DNA: TGTGCCAGTAGTCCTCGGACAGGGGGCAAACGTACTGAAGCTTTCTTT. Its protein is CASSPRTGGKRTEAFF. Filled out from reference TRBV19 and TRBJ1-1, the complete variable domain reads DGGITQSPKYLFRKEGQNVTLSCEQNLNHDAMYWYRQDPGQGLRLIYYSQIVNDFQKGDIAEGYSVSREKKESFPLTVTSAQKNPTAFYLCASSPRTGGKRTEAFFGQGTRLTVV.

The V and J genes are TRBV19 and TRBJ1-1; D possibly corresponds to TRBD1 (6 bases). Germline V gene lookup returns CDR1 LNHDA and CDR2 SQIVND (reference sequence). The V gene lost 6 bases and the J gene lost 2 bases, with 16 bases spanning the gap. The CDR3 sequence is 15 residues long. The CDR3 loop reads CASSPQGSGNTEAFF. In DNA form, the CDR3 reads TGTGCCAGTAGCCCCCAGGGGTCGGGTAACACTGAAGCTTTCTTT.

The CDR3 sequence is CATSRDPGRTAETQYF. The CDR3 nucleotides are TGTGCCACCAGCAGAGATCCGGGCAGGACGGCAGAGACCCAGTACTTC. The V gene is TRBV15, the J gene TRBJ2-5; D not resolved. The V gene's germline CDR1 is LNHNV and CDR2 YYDKDF (reference sequence). The CDR3 has 16 residues. Trimming cost V 0 bases and J 4 bases, with 15 bases left between them.